This T cell receptor (beta chain) was recorded in a study of lymphopenia after photon versus proton radiotherapy. Some clones are missing from TCRdb's copy, which holds only in-frame ones; the method was immunoSEQ multiplex PCR. The sample comprises more than 70,000 clones, around 83% of which are singletons, and 1.3% to 1.5% rests with the top ten. Findings and caveats of the study: Larger post-nadir TCR diversity loss correlated inversely with survival in deceased patients. Post-nadir diversity loss with photons came from oligoclonal expansion, particularly CD8+ Temra cells. Photon-treated patients lost naive T cells and TCR diversity; proton-treated stayed stable.

Of note for this clone: Its antigen is unidentified.

This receptor was taken from a man in his sixties with pancreatic cancer. The specimen was peripheral blood, collected from a patient treated with proton-based radiotherapy.

CDR3 nucleotide sequence: TGTGCCAGTAGTATAGGTAGGACAGGGCAGAGCAATCAGCCCCAGCATTTT. Protein product: CASSIGRTGQSNQPQHF. This chain connects TRBV19 to TRBJ1-5, with 8 bases aligning to TRBD1. Losses at the gene ends were 1 base for V and 1 base for J; bases not matched to a gene: 6. The V gene's germline CDR1 is LNHDA and CDR2 SQIVND (reference sequence). This CDR3 comprises 17 residues.